This T cell receptor beta chain was sequenced during a study of Ad26.COV2.S vaccination and SARS-CoV-2 variants. As for treatment: roughly 20 received Ad26.COV2.S at low or high dose, single or two shots; several received placebo; per-sample allocation not given. Each sample was drawn 63 days after the first injection (of vaccine or placebo). Expression of Wuhan-strain SARS-CoV-2 spike came from the Ad26 vector that formed the vaccine. The CDR3 has 14 amino acids. Germline loops: CDR1 MNHEY, CDR2 SVGAGI. J gave up 4 bases and V 10 bases, and 12 bases lay outside the gene matches. Produced via immunoSEQ multiplex PCR; TCRdb's table is partial and in-frame only. This repertoire shows over 400,000 clones, 92% found once; its top ten account for about 1.7%.

This TCR was sampled from a person aged 18-60 years who received the Ad26.COV2.S COVID-19 vaccine or a placebo. The sample was peripheral blood, taken in a trial of Ad26.COV2.S vaccine versus placebo. The V gene is TRBV6-5, the J gene TRBJ1-2; TRBD1 matches at 7 bases. In nucleotides, the CDR3 is TGTGCCACCAATCCTCCGGGACAGACCTATGGCTACACCTTC. This translates into CATNPPGQTYGYTF.